At least ten counts were recorded for the clone carrying this TCR beta chain. Its specificity is not known. Diagnosis rested on symptoms, serum thyroxine and TRAb, thyroid ultrasound, and orbital computed tomography. RNA transcripts provided the source from which TCR beta CDR3 regions were amplified. An initial round of RT-PCR targeting the TCR CDR3 relied on the HTBI primer set. TCRdb analysed the multiplex PCR reads with MiXCR anew, one entry per CDR3 protein. The sample has about 610,000 distinct CDR3 sequences; more than 15% are singletons. These data belong to a study of T cells in Graves' hyperthyroidism and ophthalmopathy. Turning to the study itself: Initial diagnosis, before any treatment, was when peripheral blood was collected. Study results and limitations: Blood shared most expanded thyroid clonotypes above 0.001. Before onset, by a median of about six months, the model predicted ophthalmopathy.

With 8 bases clipped from V and 5 bases from J, the junction kept 8 bases outside the gene matches. The length of the CDR3 is 14 residues. Germline values: CDR1 MNHEY, CDR2 SVGAGI. Sequences were obtained from blood. This chain links TRBV6-5 with TRBJ2-5; TRBD1 aligns across 10 bases. The receptor comes from a woman aged 40 to 49 with Graves' ophthalmopathy. The DNA for the CDR3 is TGTGCCAGCCAGACAGGGGGCTCGACGGAGACCCAGTACTTC. Its translation: CASQTGGSTETQYF.